These 12 T cell receptor beta chains were sequenced from one sample in a study of PD-1 blockade in classical Hodgkin lymphoma. Specified time point: cycle 4 day 1 (C4D1), after 6 weeks of nivolumab. Each and every patient relapsed after autologous stem cell transplantation, and patients got differing brentuximab vedotin exposure. Purification of CD4+ T cells from thawed PBMCs was performed via magnetic negative selection. Assay used: immunoSEQ multiplex PCR; TCRdb lists only in-frame clones, some missing. The table records about 6,400 clones, approximately 86% of them present only once. The sequences come from CD4+ T cells from blood, collected before the fourth cycle of nivolumab. The receptor source for this set is a human donor with classical Hodgkin lymphoma.

The gene calls are TRBV10-1 and TRBJ2-3; TRBD1 aligns across 8 bases. Germline CDR1 and CDR2: WNHNN and SYGVQD (reference sequence). V was clipped by 6 bases and J by 3 bases; unmatched bases: 11. The CDR3 spans 16 residues. The CDR3 coding sequence is TGCGCCAGCAGCTATATCCCGGGACAGGCAACAGATACGCAGTATTTT. Amino acid sequence: CASSYIPGQATDTQYF.

V gene TRBV5-4 combines with J gene TRBJ2-3, with 8 nucleotides matching TRBD1. Looked up from germline, CDR1 is SGHNT and CDR2 is YYREEE (reference sequence). The CDR3 loop spans 16 amino acids. J lost 2 bases, V lost 2 bases, and 7 bases had no gene match. CDR3 bases: TGTGCCAGCAGCTTCGCGACAGGGGCCATCACAGATACGCAGTATTTT. Translated, it gives CASSFATGAITDTQYF.

V is TRBV2 and J is TRBJ2-7, with a possible D match to TRBD1 (5 bases). The germline V gene encodes CDR1 SNHLY and CDR2 FYNNEI. The CDR3 length is 14 residues. The V and J ends lost 2 bases and 0 bases respectively, with 8 bases between them. The CDR3 reads CASSEQGSSYEQYF. In DNA, the CDR3 is TGTGCCAGCAGTGAACAGGGATCCTCCTACGAGCAGTACTTC.

The chain combines TRBV5-6 with TRBJ1-5, with TRBD1 as a possible D gene (5 bases). Germline CDR1 and CDR2: SGHDT and YYEEEE. V lost 4 bases to trimming and J lost 4 bases, with 12 bases between them. The CDR3 extends over 14 amino acids. DNA for the CDR3: TGTGCCAGCAGCCGGCGGGGGAGAAATCAGCCCCAGCATTTT. Translation gives CASSRRGRNQPQHF.

The chain joins TRBV4-2 to TRBJ1-2; D is undetermined. The V and J ends lost 5 bases and 0 bases respectively, with 13 bases between them. There are 15 residues in the CDR3. Germline V gene lookup returns CDR1 LGHNA and CDR2 YNFKEQ. In nucleotides, the CDR3 is TGTGCCAGCAGCTTAGGGATCGGAGCTAACTATGGCTACACCTTC. Protein: CASSLGIGANYGYTF.

The chain uses TRBV5-1 and TRBJ2-1, with 13 bases identical to TRBD2. The CDR3 contains 16 residues. Germline-derived CDR1 and CDR2 are SGHRS and YFSETQ. J was trimmed by 12 bases and V by 0 bases; bases with no gene match: 9. This CDR3 reads CASSLGAGLAGDPQFF. CDR3 nucleotides: TGCGCCAGCAGCTTGGGGGCCGGACTAGCGGGGGACCCGCAGTTCTTC.

This sequence joins TRBV6-6 and TRBJ1-4, with D possibly being TRBD1 (6 bases). Deletions cut 2 bases from V and 8 bases from J, with 15 bases between. Germline CDR1 and CDR2: MNHNY and SVGAGI (reference sequence). CDR3 length: 15 amino acids. The CDR3 coding sequence is TGTGCCAGCAGTTACCGGGGACAAGCCGGGGAAAAACTGTTTTTT. Its protein product is CASSYRGQAGEKLFF.

V gene TRBV9 combines with J gene TRBJ2-5; a weak D match, TRBD1 (8 bases). Germline CDR1 is SGDLS and CDR2 is YYNGEE. CDR3 length: 15 residues. Trimming cost V 3 bases and J 4 bases, with 16 bases left between them. Written as DNA, the CDR3 is TGTGCCAGCAGCGGACAGGGGACTACGACAGAGACCCAGTACTTC. It yields the protein CASSGQGTTTETQYF.

J is TRBJ2-4 and V is TRBV12-5, with D possibly TRBD2 on 6 matching bases. This CDR3 is 17 amino acids long. Trimming pared 2 bases from V and 5 bases from J, leaving 19 bases between. Per germline, CDR1 LGHNT and CDR2 FRNRAP. The CDR3 region has the DNA TGTGCTAGTGGTTTGATAACAGGCCTCACGGGGGAAAACATTCAGTACTTC. Its translation: CASGLITGLTGENIQYF.

The rearrangement links TRBV6-1 to TRBJ2-7; TRBD1 might be the D (6 bases). Trimming cost V 2 bases and J 4 bases, with 15 bases left between them. This CDR3 is 15 amino acids long. The V gene's germline CDR1 is MNHNS and CDR2 SASEGT. Here the CDR3 reads CASSEFGTNTYEQYF. CDR3 in DNA: TGTGCCAGCAGTGAATTCGGGACAAACACGTACGAGCAGTACTTC.

The J gene is TRBJ2-1, the V gene TRBV6-1; TRBD2 might be the D (5 bases). CDR1 is MNHNS, CDR2 SASEGT, per germline. CDR3 length equals 12 residues. Trimming took 6 bases from V and 10 from J, leaving 13 bases between them. CDR3 in amino acids: CASSALAREQFF. The CDR3 coding sequence is TGTGCCAGCAGCGCCCTAGCAAGGGAGCAGTTCTTC.

V gene TRBV7-6 combines with J gene TRBJ1-1; D remains unclear. Trimming removed 2 bases at V and 2 bases at J, with 9 bases between. Germline values: CDR1 SGHVS, CDR2 FNYEAQ. The CDR3 length is 14 residues. CDR3 nucleotides: TGTGCCAGCAGCTTAAGGTTATCCAACACTGAAGCTTTCTTT. Translating gives CASSLRLSNTEAFF. Complete variable domain (other parts from reference TRBV7-6 and TRBJ1-1): GAGVSQSPRYKVTKRGQDVALRCDPISGHVSLYWYRQALGQGPEFLTYFNYEAQQDKSGLPNDRFSAERPEGSISTLTIQRTEQRDSAMYRCASSLRLSNTEAFFGQGTRLTVV.